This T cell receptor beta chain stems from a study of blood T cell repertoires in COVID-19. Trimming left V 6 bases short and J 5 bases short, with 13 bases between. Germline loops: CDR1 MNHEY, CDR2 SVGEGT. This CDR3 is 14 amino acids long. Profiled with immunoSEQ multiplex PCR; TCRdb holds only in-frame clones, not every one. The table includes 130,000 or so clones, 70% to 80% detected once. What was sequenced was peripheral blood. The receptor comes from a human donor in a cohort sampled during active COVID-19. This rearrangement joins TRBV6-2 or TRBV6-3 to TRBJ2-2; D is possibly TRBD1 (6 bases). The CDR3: CASSLNRVTGELFF. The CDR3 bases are TGTGCCAGCAGCCTAAACAGGGTAACCGGGGAGCTGTTTTTT.